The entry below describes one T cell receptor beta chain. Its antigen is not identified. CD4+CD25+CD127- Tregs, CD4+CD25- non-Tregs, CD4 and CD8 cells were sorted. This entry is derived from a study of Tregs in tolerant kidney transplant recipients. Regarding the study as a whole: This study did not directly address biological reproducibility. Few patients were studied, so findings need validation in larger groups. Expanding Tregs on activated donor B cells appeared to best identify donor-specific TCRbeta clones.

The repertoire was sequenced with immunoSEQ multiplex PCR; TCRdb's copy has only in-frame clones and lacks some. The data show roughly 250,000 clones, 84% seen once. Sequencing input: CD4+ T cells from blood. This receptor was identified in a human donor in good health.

DNA for the CDR3: TGTGCCAGCATCCCAGACAGGGATATCGATGAGCAGTTCTTC. Its translation: CASIPDRDIDEQFF. The chain employs TRBV5-4 and TRBJ2-1, with 7 bases identical to TRBD1. The CDR3 is made up of 14 amino acids. Germline V gene lookup returns CDR1 SGHNT and CDR2 YYREEE (reference sequence). The trim removed 6 bases at V and 8 bases at J, leaving 11 bases unmatched.